These 28 T cell receptor beta chains were all obtained from the same sample, sequenced in a study of blood T cell repertoires in COVID-19. Assay: immunoSEQ multiplex PCR; the TCRdb copy retains only in-frame clones and omits some. In the table there are approximately 75,000 clones, approximately 90% of which are singletons. Material for sequencing was peripheral blood. The receptors derive from a man aged 55 to 70 with acute or convalescent COVID-19.

The chain uses TRBV5-1 and TRBJ1-1; weak D call: TRBD1 (5 bases). Germline CDR1 and CDR2: SGHRS and YFSETQ. The CDR3 is 16 amino acids. V was shortened by 0 bases and J by 4 bases, with 16 bases between the two germline ends. CDR3 bases: TGCGCCAGCAGCTTGGCCGTGAGAGCAAGGGGCACTGAAGCTTTCTTT. As protein: CASSLAVRARGTEAFF.

This CDR3 is CASSSTYDTEAFF. In DNA, the CDR3 is TGTGCCAGCAGTTCCACATATGACACTGAAGCTTTCTTT. The chain links TRBV27 to TRBJ1-1; no reliable D call. Trimming left V 4 bases short and J 3 bases short, with 9 bases between. Germline CDR1 MNHEY, CDR2 SMNVEV (reference sequence). The CDR3 consists of 13 residues.

V gene TRBV11-3 combines with J gene TRBJ2-7; D not certain. CDR3 length: 15 residues. Trimming took 2 bases from V and 4 from J, leaving 15 bases between them. CDR1 is SGHNT, CDR2 YENEEA, per germline. As DNA, the CDR3 is TGTGCCAGCAGCTTAAGTGTGTACACAGAGTACGAGCAGTACTTC. Translation: CASSLSVYTEYEQYF.

The rearrangement links TRBV5-1 to TRBJ1-3; D not certain. The CDR3 spans 16 residues. Trimming shortened V by 4 bases and J by 4 bases, and 18 bases separated the two germline ends. Germline V gives CDR1 SGHRS, CDR2 YFSETQ. The CDR3 loop is CASSPHIETYGNTIYF. CDR3 sequence (DNA): TGCGCCAGCAGCCCCCACATTGAGACATACGGAAACACCATATATTTT.

The chain joins TRBV5-8 to TRBJ1-2; TRBD1 matches at 12 bases. Losses at the gene ends were 5 bases for V and 3 bases for J; bases not matched to a gene: 11. Germline loops: CDR1 SGHTS, CDR2 YDEGEE. CDR3 size: 17 residues. CDR3 in DNA: TGTGCCAGCAGAAGGTCCGGGACAGGGGGCGAGTACTATGGCTACACCTTC. As protein: CASRRSGTGGEYYGYTF. The entire variable domain, with the rest obtained from reference TRBV5-8 and TRBJ1-2, is as follows: EAGVTQSPTHLIKTRGQQATLRCSPISGHTSVYWYQQALGLGLQFLLWYDEGEERNRGNFPPRFSGRQFPNYSSELNVNALELEDSALYLCASRRSGTGGEYYGYTFGSGTRLTVV.

CDR3 nucleotides: TGTGCCAGCAGCTCCCTACGACAGGGGATCTATGGCTACACCTTC. Encoded protein: CASSSLRQGIYGYTF. The chain is built from TRBV7-6 and TRBJ1-2; 8 positions agree with TRBD1. The CDR3 covers 15 residues. Germline V CDR1 and CDR2: SGHVS, FNYEAQ. J was trimmed by 4 bases and V by 4 bases; bases with no gene match: 8.

CDR3 loop: CASSPRDRGGGYTF. CDR3 DNA: TGTGCCAGCAGCCCCCGGGACAGGGGCGGAGGCTACACCTTC. This chain links TRBV3-1 (or the pseudogene TRBV3-2) with TRBJ1-2; 10 nucleotides align to TRBD1. The V and J ends lost 4 bases and 8 bases, in that order; junction bases with no gene match: 7. Germline assignment: CDR1 LGHDT and CDR2 YNNKEL (reference sequence). The CDR3 runs to 14 residues.

The count of this clone is one. The rearrangement uses TRBV15 and TRBJ1-6; 11 positions agree with TRBD1. V dropped 5 bases and J dropped 8; count of bases not matched to a gene: 11. CDR1 is LNHNV and CDR2 is YYDKDF in the germline V gene (reference sequence). This CDR3 spans 17 amino acids. The CDR3 DNA reads TGTGCCACCAGCGAAAACTCCGGGACAGGGGGTGATTCACCCCTCCACTTT. It yields the protein CATSENSGTGGDSPLHF.

This rearrangement joins TRBV27 to TRBJ1-3, with TRBD1 as a possible D gene (6 bases). Germline assignment: CDR1 MNHEY and CDR2 SMNVEV (reference sequence). This CDR3 spans 14 amino acids. V lost 4 bases and J 9 bases, leaving 16 bases between the germline ends. In nucleotides, the CDR3 is TGTGCCAGCAGTTCTTTGGACAGATTGGGCACCATATATTTT. Protein sequence: CASSSLDRLGTIYF.

The table lists this clone with a count of one. V usage is TRBV19 and J usage is TRBJ1-5; the match to TRBD1 covers 8 bases. CDR1 is LNHDA, CDR2 SQIVND, per germline (reference sequence). The CDR3 extends over 14 amino acids. Trimming removed 7 bases from V and 6 bases from J; junction bases left unmatched: 8. For the CDR3, the DNA is TGTGCCAGTAACCCCCCAGGGGGCAGTCAGCCCCAGCATTTT. Translating gives CASNPPGGSQPQHF.

V and J are TRBV4-2 and TRBJ2-1, with 10 bases matching TRBD1. Trimming took 1 base from V and 6 from J; bases not matched to a gene: 0. Per the germline V gene, CDR1 is LGHNA and CDR2 is YNFKEQ. The CDR3 length is 14 residues. CDR3 nucleotides: TGTGCCAGCAGCCAAGGGACAGGGGGCAATGAGCAGTTCTTC. It specifies CASSQGTGGNEQFF.

This chain connects TRBV5-1 to TRBJ2-5, with D uncertain. The CDR3 is made up of 12 amino acids. CDR1 and CDR2 (germline): SGHRS, YFSETQ. Trimming shortened V by 3 bases and J by 2 bases, and 5 bases separated the two germline ends. This CDR3 reads CASSYAQETQYF. In DNA form, the CDR3 reads TGCGCCAGCAGCTACGCGCAAGAGACCCAGTACTTC.

The chain joins TRBV5-1 to TRBJ2-7; 10 nucleotides align to TRBD1. Trimming cost V 0 bases and J 5 bases; bases outside gene matches: 5. Germline lookup yields CDR1 SGHRS and CDR2 YFSETQ. The CDR3 extends over 15 amino acids. In DNA, the CDR3 is TGCGCCAGCAGCTTGGGACAGGGGGCGAACAACGAGCAGTACTTC. It codes for CASSLGQGANNEQYF.

The chain has TRBV5-1 and TRBJ2-6, with 15 bases fitting TRBD2. The CDR3 extends over 17 amino acids. V trimming: 6 bases; J trimming: 3 bases; junction bases outside the gene matches: 4. CDR1 and CDR2 (germline): SGHRS, YFSETQ. Here the CDR3 reads CASNQGLAGGGANVLTF. The CDR3 region has the DNA TGCGCCAGCAACCAGGGACTAGCGGGAGGTGGGGCCAACGTCCTGACTTTC.

A remark on this clone: This sample includes further DNA sequences coding for the same CDR3. The rearrangement joins TRBV5-1 to TRBJ2-7; 12 bases agree with TRBD2. V lost 4 bases and J lost 0; bases outside the gene matches: 2. This CDR3 is 15 amino acids long. Germline V lookup: CDR1 SGHRS, CDR2 YFSETQ. The CDR3 region is CASSPTSGSSYEQYF. DNA of the CDR3: TGCGCCAGCAGCCCGACTAGCGGGAGCTCCTACGAGCAGTACTTC.

The genes are TRBV3-1 (or the pseudogene TRBV3-2) and TRBJ2-7; TRBD2 matches at 7 bases. Germline V lookup: CDR1 LGHDT, CDR2 YNNKEL (reference sequence). With V trimmed by 0 bases and J by 5 bases, 10 bases remained unmatched. The CDR3 totals 16 residues. The CDR3 protein is CASSQDLGLVMHEQYF. CDR3 DNA sequence: TGTGCCAGCAGCCAAGATCTAGGACTAGTTATGCACGAGCAGTACTTC.

This chain joins TRBV28 and TRBJ2-7; TRBD2 is a possible D gene (7 bases). This CDR3 has 14 amino acids. The V gene's germline CDR1 is MDHEN and CDR2 SYDVKM. Trimming took 5 bases from V and 7 from J, leaving 18 bases between them. DNA of the CDR3: TGTGCCAGCAGTATACGCGCGGGGGCCGAAGAGCAGTACTTC. Protein sequence: CASSIRAGAEEQYF.

CDR3 nucleotides: TGTGCCAGCAGCGTAGATGAGCAGGGTTATGGCTACACCTTC. It codes for CASSVDEQGYGYTF. The V call is TRBV9, the J call TRBJ1-2; D perhaps matches TRBD1 (5 bases). V lost 0 bases to trimming and J lost 5 bases, with 11 bases between them. This CDR3 is 14 amino acids long. From germline, CDR1 is SGDLS and CDR2 YYNGEE.

The chain has TRBV5-1 and TRBJ2-3, with D possibly being TRBD1 (6 bases). V lost 2 bases and J 1 base, leaving 11 bases between the germline ends. This CDR3 has 15 residues. The germline CDR1 and CDR2 sequences are SGHRS and YFSETQ. CDR3 amino acids: CASSLRGTRTDTQYF. CDR3 sequence (DNA): TGCGCCAGCAGCTTAAGGGGGACCCGCACAGATACGCAGTATTTT.

The chain employs TRBV3-1 (or the pseudogene TRBV3-2) and TRBJ1-1; the D gene is possibly TRBD1 (6 bases). Trimming shortened V by 1 base and J by 1 base, and 7 bases separated the two germline ends. The CDR3 is 14 amino acids. Germline V CDR1 and CDR2: LGHDT, YNNKEL (reference sequence). The CDR3: CASSQGGRNTEAFF. As DNA, the CDR3 is TGTGCCAGCAGCCAAGGGGGGCGGAACACTGAAGCTTTCTTT.

On this clone: Compared with germline, one end of the junction differs, possibly owing to a read error. The chain combines TRBV5-1 with TRBJ2-5; possible D gene TRBD1, 6 bases. The CDR3 totals 14 residues. Germline loops: CDR1 SGHRS, CDR2 YFSETQ. The CDR3 DNA is TGCGCCAGCAGGTTGGGACAAAACCAAGAGACCCAGTACTTC. Protein sequence: CASRLGQNQETQYF.

The chain is built from TRBV12-3 or TRBV12-4 and TRBJ1-1; D gene ambiguous. This CDR3 is built from 13 residues. Between the trimmed V and J ends, which lost 3 bases and 6 bases, there was a span of 11 bases. The CDR3 region has the DNA TGTGCCAGCAGTTTCTCGCAGAGGGCTGAAGCTTTCTTT. The encoded protein is CASSFSQRAEAFF.

The chain combines TRBV27 with TRBJ1-2; 8 nucleotides align to TRBD1. CDR1 and CDR2 from the germline V gene are MNHEY and SMNVEV (reference sequence). Trimming at V came to 5 bases and at J to 8 bases, leaving 7 bases not matched to a gene. There are 13 residues in the CDR3. The CDR3 here is CASSLTGVRGYTF. The CDR3 DNA sequence: TGTGCCAGCAGTCTGACAGGGGTGAGGGGCTACACCTTC.

The chain links TRBV7-3 to TRBJ2-5, with TRBD2 identical over 10 bases. The V gene's germline CDR1 is SGHTA and CDR2 FQGTGA. The CDR3 has 15 residues. V shed 5 bases and J 5 bases; nucleotides not matched to a gene: 8. CDR3 sequence (DNA): TGTGCCAGCAGCGCCGGGACTAGCGTTCCGGAGACCCAGTACTTC. This translates into CASSAGTSVPETQYF.

V usage is TRBV5-4 and J usage is TRBJ2-1, with 9 positions matching TRBD2. Germline V gene lookup returns CDR1 SGHNT and CDR2 YYREEE (reference sequence). CDR3 length: 15 residues. V lost 3 bases to trimming and J lost 4 bases; unmatched junction nucleotides: 5. For the CDR3, the DNA is TGTGCCAGCAGCTCCGGACTAGCGCCATACAATGAGCAGTTCTTC. This sequence encodes CASSSGLAPYNEQFF.

This clone was recorded once. The gene calls are TRBV10-3 and TRBJ2-6; TRBD2 aligns across 11 bases. Losses at the gene ends were 5 bases for V and 3 bases for J; bases not matched to a gene: 0. Germline CDR1 is ENHRY and CDR2 is SYGVKD. The CDR3 sequence is 15 residues long. The CDR3 protein is CAISLAGGGANVLTF. CDR3 coding DNA: TGTGCCATCAGTCTAGCGGGAGGTGGGGCCAACGTCCTGACTTTC.

The V gene is TRBV11-2, the J gene TRBJ2-5; 10 bases align to TRBD2. Losses at the gene ends were 3 bases for V and 4 bases for J; bases not matched to a gene: 8. CDR1 is SGHAT and CDR2 is FQNNGV in the germline V gene. The CDR3 has 16 amino acids. The CDR3 DNA reads TGTGCCAGCAGCTTCGGGCTAGCGGGAGTGGGAGAGACCCAGTACTTC. Translated: CASSFGLAGVGETQYF.

J is TRBJ1-5 and V is TRBV10-1; D is possibly TRBD1 (5 bases). Germline lookup yields CDR1 WNHNN and CDR2 SYGVQD (reference sequence). With 5 bases removed from V and 4 bases from J, the gap between germline ends came to 9 bases. The CDR3 has 13 amino acids. The CDR3 region has the DNA TGCGCCAGCAGTCAGGGTACGAATCAGCCCCAGCATTTT. Its translation: CASSQGTNQPQHF.